This T cell receptor (beta chain) was observed in a study of blood T cell repertoires in COVID-19. Study details: Researchers got acute and convalescent COVID-19 samples from the United States, Italy and Spain.

As handled by the study authors: By means of reference gene primer amplification, nucleated cell counts were estimated. Sequencing used immunoSEQ multiplex PCR; TCRdb keeps in-frame clones, though not all of them. That table supplies the V and J calls and clone size; D and trimming were determined from the DNA. This sample has over 110,000 clones, with 79% found just once. The sequence was collected from a man aged 60 to 75 with acute or convalescent COVID-19. Sequenced input: peripheral blood.

CDR3 sequence reads: CASSSQGGSGNTIYF. The CDR3 DNA reads as TGTGCCAGCAGCTCTCAGGGGGGCTCTGGAAACACCATATATTTT. This chain connects TRBV11-2 to TRBJ1-3; 7 bases align to TRBD1. The CDR3 runs 15 residues. Trimming took 4 bases from V and 0 from J; bases not matched to a gene: 3. The germline V gene encodes CDR1 SGHAT and CDR2 FQNNGV.